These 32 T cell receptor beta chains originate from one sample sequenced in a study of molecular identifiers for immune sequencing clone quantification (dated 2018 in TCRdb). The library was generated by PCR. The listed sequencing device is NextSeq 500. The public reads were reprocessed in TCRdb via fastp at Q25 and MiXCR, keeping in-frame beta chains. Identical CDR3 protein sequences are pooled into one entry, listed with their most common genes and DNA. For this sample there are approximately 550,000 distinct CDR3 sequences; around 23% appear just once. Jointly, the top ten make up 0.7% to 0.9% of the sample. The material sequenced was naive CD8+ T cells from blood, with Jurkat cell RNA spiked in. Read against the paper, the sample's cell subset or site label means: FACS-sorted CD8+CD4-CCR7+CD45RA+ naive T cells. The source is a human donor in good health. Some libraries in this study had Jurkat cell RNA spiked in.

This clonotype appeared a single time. CDR3 sequence reads: CASSQRGTGNEQYF. CDR3 coding DNA: TGTGCCAGCAGCCAGAGGGGGACAGGGAACGAGCAGTACTTC. The V call is TRBV11-3, the J call TRBJ2-7; TRBD1 matches 9 bases. Germline V gene lookup returns CDR1 SGHNT and CDR2 YENEEA. The CDR3 contains 14 residues. Trimming removed 5 bases from V and 5 bases from J; junction bases left unmatched: 7.

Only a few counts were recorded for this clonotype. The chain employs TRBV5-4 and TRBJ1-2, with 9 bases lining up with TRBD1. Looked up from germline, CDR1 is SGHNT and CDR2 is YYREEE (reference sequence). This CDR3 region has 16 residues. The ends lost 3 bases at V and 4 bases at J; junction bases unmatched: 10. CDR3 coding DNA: TGTGCCAGCAGCTGGCCTCTACCGGGACAGGGCTATGGCTACACCTTC. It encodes CASSWPLPGQGYGYTF.

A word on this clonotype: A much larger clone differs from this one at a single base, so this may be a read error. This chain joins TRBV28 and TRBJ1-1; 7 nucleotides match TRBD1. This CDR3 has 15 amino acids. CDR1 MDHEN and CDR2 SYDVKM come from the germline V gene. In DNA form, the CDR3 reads TGTGCCAGCACCCGAATTTTCCAGGGGGGCACTGAAGCTTCCTTT. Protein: CASTRIFQGGTEASF. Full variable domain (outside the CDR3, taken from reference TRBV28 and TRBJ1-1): DVKVTQSSRYLVKRTGEKVFLECVQDMDHENMFWYRQDPGLGLRLIYFSYDVKMKEKGDIPEGYSVSREKKERFSLILESASTNQTSMYLCASTRIFQGGTEASFGQGTRLTVV.

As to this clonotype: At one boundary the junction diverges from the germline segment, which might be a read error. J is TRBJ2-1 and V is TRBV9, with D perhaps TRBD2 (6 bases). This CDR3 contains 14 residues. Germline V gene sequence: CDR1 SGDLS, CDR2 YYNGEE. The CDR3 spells CASSVGGSYKEQFF. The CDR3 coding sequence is TGTGCCAGCAGCGTGGGGGGATCCTACAAGGAGCAGTTCTTC.

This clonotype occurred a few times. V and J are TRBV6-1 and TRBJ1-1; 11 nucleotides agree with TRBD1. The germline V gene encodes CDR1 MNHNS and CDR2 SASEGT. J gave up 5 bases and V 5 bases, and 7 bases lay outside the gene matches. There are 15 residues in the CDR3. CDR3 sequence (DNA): TGTGCCAGCAGTCAATCCGGGACAGGGGGGACTGAAGCTTTCTTT. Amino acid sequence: CASSQSGTGGTEAFF.

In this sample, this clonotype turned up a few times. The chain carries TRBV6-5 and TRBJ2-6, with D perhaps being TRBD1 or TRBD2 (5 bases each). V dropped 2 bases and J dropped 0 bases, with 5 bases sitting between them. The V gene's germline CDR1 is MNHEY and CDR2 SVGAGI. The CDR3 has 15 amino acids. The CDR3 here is CASSYGTSGANVLTF. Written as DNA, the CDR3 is TGTGCCAGCAGTTACGGGACCTCTGGGGCCAACGTCCTGACTTTC.

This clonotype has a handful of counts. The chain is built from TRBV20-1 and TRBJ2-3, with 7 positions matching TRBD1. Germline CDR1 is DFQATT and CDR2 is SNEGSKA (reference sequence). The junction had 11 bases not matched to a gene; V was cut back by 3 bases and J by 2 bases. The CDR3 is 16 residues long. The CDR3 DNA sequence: TGCAGTGCTAGCAGCCCGGACAGGCCAAACACAGATACGCAGTATTTT. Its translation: CSASSPDRPNTDTQYF.

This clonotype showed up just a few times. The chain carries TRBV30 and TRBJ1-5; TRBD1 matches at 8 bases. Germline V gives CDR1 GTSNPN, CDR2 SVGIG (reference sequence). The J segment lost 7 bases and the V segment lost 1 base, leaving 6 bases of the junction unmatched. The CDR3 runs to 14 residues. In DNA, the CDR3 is TGTGCCTGGAGTGGCGGACAGGGTAGGCAGCCCCAGCATTTT. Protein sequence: CAWSGGQGRQPQHF.

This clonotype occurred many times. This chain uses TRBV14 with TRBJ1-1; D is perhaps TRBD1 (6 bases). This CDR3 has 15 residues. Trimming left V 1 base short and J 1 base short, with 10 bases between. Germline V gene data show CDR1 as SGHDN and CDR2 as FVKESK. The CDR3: CASSQVLGANTEAFF. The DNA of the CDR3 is TGTGCCAGCAGCCAAGTTCTGGGGGCGAACACTGAAGCTTTCTTT.

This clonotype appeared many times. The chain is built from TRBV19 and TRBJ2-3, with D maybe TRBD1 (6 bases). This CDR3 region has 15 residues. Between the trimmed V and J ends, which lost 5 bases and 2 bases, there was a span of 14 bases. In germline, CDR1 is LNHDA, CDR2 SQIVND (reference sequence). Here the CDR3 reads CASSLVGAFTDTQYF. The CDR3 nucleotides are TGTGCCAGTAGTTTAGTGGGGGCCTTCACAGATACGCAGTATTTT.

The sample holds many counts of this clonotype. The CDR3 DNA reads as TGCAGTGCTAGGGCCAGGACAGGGGATCAGCCCCAGCATTTT. Amino acid sequence: CSARARTGDQPQHF. This rearrangement joins TRBV20-1 to TRBJ1-5; TRBD1 matches at 9 bases. J was trimmed by 5 bases and V by 3 bases; bases with no gene match: 5. This CDR3 is 14 amino acids long. Germline V lookup: CDR1 DFQATT, CDR2 SNEGSKA (reference sequence).

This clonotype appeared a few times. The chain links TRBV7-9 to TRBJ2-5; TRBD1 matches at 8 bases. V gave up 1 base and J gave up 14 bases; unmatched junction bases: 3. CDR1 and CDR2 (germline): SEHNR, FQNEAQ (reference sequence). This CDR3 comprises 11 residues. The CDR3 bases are TGTGCCAGCAGCTTAGTGGACAGGGTTTACTTC. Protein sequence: CASSLVDRVYF.

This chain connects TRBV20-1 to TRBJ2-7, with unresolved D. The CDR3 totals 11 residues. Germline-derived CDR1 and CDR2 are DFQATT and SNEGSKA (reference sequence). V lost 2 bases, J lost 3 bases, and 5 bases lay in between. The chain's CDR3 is CSARQIYEQYF. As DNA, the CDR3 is TGCAGTGCTAGACAAATCTACGAGCAGTACTTC.

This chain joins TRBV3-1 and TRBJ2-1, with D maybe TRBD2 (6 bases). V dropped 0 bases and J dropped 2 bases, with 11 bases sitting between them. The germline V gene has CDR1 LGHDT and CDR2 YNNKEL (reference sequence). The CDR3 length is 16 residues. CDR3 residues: CASSQDRAGTYNEQFF. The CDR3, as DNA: TGTGCCAGCAGCCAAGATAGGGCGGGAACCTACAATGAGCAGTTCTTC.

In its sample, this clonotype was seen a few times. CDR3 nucleotides: TGCAGTGCTAGAGATAGGACTTTGGTGAAAAATTCACCCCTCCACTTT. The encoded protein is CSARDRTLVKNSPLHF. V gene TRBV20-1 combines with J gene TRBJ1-6, with unresolved D. Between the trimmed V and J ends, which lost 0 bases and 7 bases, there was a span of 16 bases. The CDR3 has 16 amino acids. The V gene's germline CDR1 is DFQATT and CDR2 SNEGSKA (reference sequence).

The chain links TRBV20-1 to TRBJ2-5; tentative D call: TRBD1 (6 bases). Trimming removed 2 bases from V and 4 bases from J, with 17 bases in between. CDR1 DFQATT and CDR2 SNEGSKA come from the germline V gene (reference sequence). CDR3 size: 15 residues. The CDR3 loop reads CSARYIYRDLETQYF. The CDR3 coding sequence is TGCAGTGCTAGATACATTTACAGGGATCTAGAGACCCAGTACTTC.

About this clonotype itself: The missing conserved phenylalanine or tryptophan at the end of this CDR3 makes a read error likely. The CDR3 DNA reads TGTGCCAGTAGTATGTGGGTACAAGGTACCGAGCAGTACCTC. It is translated as CASSMWVQGTEQYL. This chain uses TRBV19 with TRBJ2-7; the D is unclear. Germline values: CDR1 LNHDA, CDR2 SQIVND (reference sequence). V gave up 3 bases and J gave up 6 bases, with 15 bases separating them. The CDR3 spans 14 residues.

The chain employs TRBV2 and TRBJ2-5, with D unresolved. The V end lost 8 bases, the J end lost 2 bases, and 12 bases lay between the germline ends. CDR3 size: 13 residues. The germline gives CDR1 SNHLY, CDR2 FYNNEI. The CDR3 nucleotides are TGTGCCAGCGTATCACAGCCACAAGAGACCCAGTACTTC. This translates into CASVSQPQETQYF.

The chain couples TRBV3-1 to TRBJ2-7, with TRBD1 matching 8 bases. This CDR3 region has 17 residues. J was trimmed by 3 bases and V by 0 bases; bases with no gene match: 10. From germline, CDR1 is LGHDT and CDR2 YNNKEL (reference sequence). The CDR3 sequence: CASSQEGRTGSLYEQYF. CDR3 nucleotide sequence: TGTGCCAGCAGCCAAGAGGGCCGGACAGGGTCCCTCTACGAGCAGTACTTC.

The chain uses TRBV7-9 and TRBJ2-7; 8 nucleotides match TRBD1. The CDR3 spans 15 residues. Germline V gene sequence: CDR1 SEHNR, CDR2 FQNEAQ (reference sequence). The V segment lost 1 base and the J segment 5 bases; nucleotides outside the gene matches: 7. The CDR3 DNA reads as TGTGCCAGCAGCTTAGGTCCCGCAGGGGGCAACGAGCAGTACTTC. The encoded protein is CASSLGPAGGNEQYF.

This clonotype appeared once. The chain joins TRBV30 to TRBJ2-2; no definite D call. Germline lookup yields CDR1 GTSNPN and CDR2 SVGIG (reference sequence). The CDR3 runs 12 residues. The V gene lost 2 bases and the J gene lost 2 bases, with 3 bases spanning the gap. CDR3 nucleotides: TGTGCCTGGAGTTACAACACCGGGGAGCTGTTTTTT. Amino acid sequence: CAWSYNTGELFF.

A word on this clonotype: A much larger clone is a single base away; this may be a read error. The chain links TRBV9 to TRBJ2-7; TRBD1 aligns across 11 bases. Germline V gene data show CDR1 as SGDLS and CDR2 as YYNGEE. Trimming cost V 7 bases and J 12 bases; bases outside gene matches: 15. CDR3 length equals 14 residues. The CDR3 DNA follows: TGTGCCAGCGGCGCCTATCCGGGACAGGGGGATAGGTACTTC. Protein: CASGAYPGQGDRYF. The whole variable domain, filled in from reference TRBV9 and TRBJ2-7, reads DSGVTQTPKHLITATGQRVTLRCSPRSGDLSVYWYQQSLDQGLQFLIQYYNGEERAKGNILERFSAQQFPDLHSELNLSSLELGDSALYFCASGAYPGQGDRYFGPGTRLTVT.

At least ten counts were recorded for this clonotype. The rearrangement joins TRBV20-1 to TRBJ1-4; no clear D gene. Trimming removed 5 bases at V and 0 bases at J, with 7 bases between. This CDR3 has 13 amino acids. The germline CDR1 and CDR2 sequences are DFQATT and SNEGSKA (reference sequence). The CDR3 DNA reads TGCAGTGCTTCTATCGCAACTAATGAAAAACTGTTTTTT. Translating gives CSASIATNEKLFF.

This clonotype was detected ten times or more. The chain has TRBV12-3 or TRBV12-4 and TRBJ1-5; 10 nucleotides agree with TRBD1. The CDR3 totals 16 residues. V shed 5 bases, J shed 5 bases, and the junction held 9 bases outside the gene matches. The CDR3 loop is CASSKWGQGLDQPQHF. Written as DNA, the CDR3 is TGTGCCAGCAGTAAGTGGGGACAGGGGTTGGATCAGCCCCAGCATTTT.

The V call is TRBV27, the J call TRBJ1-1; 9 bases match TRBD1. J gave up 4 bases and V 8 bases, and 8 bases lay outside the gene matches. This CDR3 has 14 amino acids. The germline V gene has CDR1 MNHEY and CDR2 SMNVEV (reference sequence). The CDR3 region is CASCPDRGSTEAFF. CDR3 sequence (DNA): TGTGCCAGCTGTCCGGACAGGGGTTCCACTGAAGCTTTCTTT.

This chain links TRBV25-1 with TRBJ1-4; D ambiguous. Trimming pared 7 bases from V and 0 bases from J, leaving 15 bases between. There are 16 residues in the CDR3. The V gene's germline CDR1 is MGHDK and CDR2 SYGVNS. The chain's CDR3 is CASKGSQTATNEKLFF. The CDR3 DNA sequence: TGTGCCAGCAAGGGATCTCAGACCGCAACTAATGAAAAACTGTTTTTT.

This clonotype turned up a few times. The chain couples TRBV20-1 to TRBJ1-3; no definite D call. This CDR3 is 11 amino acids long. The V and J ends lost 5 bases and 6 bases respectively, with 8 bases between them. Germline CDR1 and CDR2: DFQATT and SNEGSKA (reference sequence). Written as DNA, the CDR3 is TGCAGTGCTTATAAGCTAAACACCATATATTTT. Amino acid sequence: CSAYKLNTIYF.

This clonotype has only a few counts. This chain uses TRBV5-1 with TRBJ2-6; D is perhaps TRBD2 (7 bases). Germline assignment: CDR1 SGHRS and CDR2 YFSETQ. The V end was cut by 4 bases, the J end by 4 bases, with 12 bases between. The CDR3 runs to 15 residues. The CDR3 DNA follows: TGCGCCAGCAGCCGGGGGGCTTCGGGGGCCAACGTCCTGACTTTC. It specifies CASSRGASGANVLTF.

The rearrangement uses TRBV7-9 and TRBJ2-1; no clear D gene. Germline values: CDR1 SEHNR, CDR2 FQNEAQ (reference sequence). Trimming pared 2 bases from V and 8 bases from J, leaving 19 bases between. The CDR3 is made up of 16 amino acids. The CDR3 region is CASSLRSKAMYDEQFF. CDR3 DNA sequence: TGTGCCAGCAGCTTAAGATCCAAAGCCATGTACGATGAGCAGTTCTTC.

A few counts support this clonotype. The CDR3: CASTPHSINQPQHF. The CDR3 region has the DNA TGTGCCAGTACCCCTCACAGCATCAATCAGCCCCAGCATTTT. This chain joins TRBV19 and TRBJ1-5, with D unclear. Trimming removed 7 bases at V and 3 bases at J, with 13 bases between. Germline CDR1 and CDR2: LNHDA and SQIVND (reference sequence). CDR3 length: 14 amino acids.

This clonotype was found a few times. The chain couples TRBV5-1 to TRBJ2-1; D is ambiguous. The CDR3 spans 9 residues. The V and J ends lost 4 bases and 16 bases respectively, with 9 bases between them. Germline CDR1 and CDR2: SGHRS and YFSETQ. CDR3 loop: CASSPGVFF. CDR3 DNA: TGCGCCAGCAGCCCCGGCGTTTTCTTC.

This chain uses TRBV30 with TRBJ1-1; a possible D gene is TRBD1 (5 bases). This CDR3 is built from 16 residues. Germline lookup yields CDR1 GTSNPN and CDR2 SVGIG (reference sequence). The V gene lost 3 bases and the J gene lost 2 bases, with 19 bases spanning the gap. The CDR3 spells CAWRSEGRGPNTEAFF. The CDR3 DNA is TGTGCCTGGAGGAGCGAGGGGAGAGGTCCCAACACTGAAGCTTTCTTT.